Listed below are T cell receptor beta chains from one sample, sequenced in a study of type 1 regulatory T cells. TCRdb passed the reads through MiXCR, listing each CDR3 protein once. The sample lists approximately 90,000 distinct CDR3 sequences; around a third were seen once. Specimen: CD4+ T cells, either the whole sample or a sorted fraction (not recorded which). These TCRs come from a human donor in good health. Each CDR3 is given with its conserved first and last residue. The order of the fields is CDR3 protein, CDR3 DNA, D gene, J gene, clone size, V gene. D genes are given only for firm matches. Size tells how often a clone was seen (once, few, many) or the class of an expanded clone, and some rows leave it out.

CDR3: CASSQDSAGPNYGYTF
DNA: TGCGCCAGCAGCCAAGATTCGGCAGGCCCTAACTATGGCTACACCTTC
D: .
J: TRBJ1-2
size: .
V: TRBV4-3

CDR3: CASSGEIAGDTQYF
DNA: TGTGCCAGCAGTGGCGAAATCGCGGGGGATACGCAGTATTTT
D: .
J: TRBJ2-3
size: .
V: TRBV25-1

CDR3: CASSRPGTAYEQYF
DNA: TGTGCCAGCAGTAGGCCCGGGACAGCTTACGAGCAGTACTTC
D: TRBD1
J: TRBJ2-7
size: few
V: TRBV6-6

CDR3: CASSSKAANYEQYF
DNA: TGTGCCAGCAGCTCTAAAGCGGCAAACTACGAGCAGTACTTC
D: .
J: TRBJ2-7
size: few
V: TRBV5-4

CDR3: CASSLQGAKTEAFF
DNA: TGTGCCAGCAGCCTACAGGGGGCAAAGACTGAAGCTTTCTTT
D: TRBD1
J: TRBJ1-1
size: few
V: TRBV7-2

CDR3: CASFDRGSNSPLHF
DNA: TGTGCCAGCTTCGACAGAGGGTCCAATTCACCCCTCCACTTT
D: .
J: TRBJ1-6
size: .
V: TRBV18

CDR3: CASSFSTRIGETQYF
DNA: TGTGCCAGCAGCTTTTCGACCAGGATAGGAGAGACCCAGTACTTC
D: .
J: TRBJ2-5
size: .
V: TRBV7-9

CDR3: CASSQGGSSGSAKETQYF
DNA: TGTGCCAGCAGCCAAGGTGGATCTAGCGGGAGTGCAAAAGAGACCCAGTACTTC
D: TRBD2
J: TRBJ2-5
size: .
V: TRBV4-2

CDR3: CASTLDTGNSGNTIYF
DNA: TGTGCCAGCACCTTAGATACCGGGAACTCTGGAAACACCATATATTTT
D: .
J: TRBJ1-3
size: few
V: TRBV28

CDR3: CASSPSGSYEQYF
DNA: TGCGCCAGCAGTCCTAGCGGCTCCTACGAGCAGTACTTC
D: TRBD2
J: TRBJ2-7
size: .
V: TRBV5-1

CDR3: CSAREGHHFF
DNA: TGCAGTGCTAGGGAGGGACATCATTTCTTC
D: .
J: TRBJ2-1
size: .
V: TRBV20-1

CDR3: CSVESEGDGSSYEQYF
DNA: TGCAGCGTTGAGTCTGAGGGTGACGGGAGCTCCTACGAGCAGTACTTC
D: .
J: TRBJ2-7
size: few
V: TRBV29-1

CDR3: CASSFDRGRGSYNEQFF
DNA: TGTGCCAGCAGTTTTGACCGGGGAAGGGGCTCCTACAATGAGCAGTTCTTC
D: .
J: TRBJ2-1
size: .
V: TRBV12-3/TRBV12-4

CDR3: CASNQPDRVTGELFF
DNA: TGTGCCAGCAACCAACCGGACAGGGTCACCGGGGAGCTGTTTTTT
D: TRBD1
J: TRBJ2-2
size: .
V: TRBV7-9

CDR3: CASSIQGCGNEQFF
DNA: TGTGCCAGCAGTATTCAGGGGTGCGGGAATGAGCAGTTCTTC
D: .
J: TRBJ2-1
size: .
V: TRBV12-3/TRBV12-4

CDR3: CASRSPLFPDTQYF
DNA: TGTGCCAGCAGGTCCCCCCTATTCCCAGATACGCAGTATTTT
D: .
J: TRBJ2-3
size: few
V: TRBV2

CDR3: CASSLPRRGYTF
DNA: TGTGCCAGCAGCCTCCCTCGGAGGGGCTACACCTTC
D: .
J: TRBJ1-2
size: .
V: TRBV3-1

CDR3: CASRLDRGYEQYF
DNA: TGCGCCAGCAGACTAGACAGGGGATACGAGCAGTACTTC
D: TRBD1
J: TRBJ2-7
size: .
V: TRBV5-1

CDR3: CASSIGQTYTGELFF
DNA: TGTGCCAGTAGTATCGGACAGACCTACACCGGGGAGCTGTTTTTT
D: .
J: TRBJ2-2
size: .
V: TRBV19

CDR3: CASSVELTQYF
DNA: TGTGCCAGCAGCGTAGAGTTGACCCAGTACTTC
D: .
J: TRBJ2-5
size: .
V: TRBV7-2

CDR3: CASSPGNANRRDTF
DNA: TGTGCCAGCAGTCCAGGGAATGCGAATCGAAGGGACACCTTC
D: .
J: TRBJ1-2
size: .
V: TRBV12-3/TRBV12-4

CDR3: CASSKLGGRVDEQYF
DNA: TGTGCCAGCAGCAAATTGGGCGGGAGGGTCGACGAGCAGTACTTC
D: TRBD2
J: TRBJ2-7
size: .
V: TRBV5-4

CDR3: CASSYSSVFYNEQFF
DNA: TGTGCCAGCAGTTACTCGTCAGTGTTCTACAATGAGCAGTTCTTC
D: .
J: TRBJ2-1
size: .
V: TRBV6-5

CDR3: CAQNAGGVFTDTQYF
DNA: TGTGCCCAAAACGCTGGGGGCGTTTTCACAGATACGCAGTATTTT
D: .
J: TRBJ2-3
size: .
V: TRBV30

CDR3: CATSRDTRGTTGELFF
DNA: TGTGCCACCAGCAGAGATACGAGGGGGACGACCGGGGAGCTGTTTTTT
D: .
J: TRBJ2-2
size: once
V: TRBV15

CDR3: CSARPTSGGYNEQFF
DNA: TGCAGTGCTAGGCCGACTAGCGGGGGATACAATGAGCAGTTCTTC
D: TRBD2
J: TRBJ2-1
size: few
V: TRBV20-1

CDR3: CASKTSGQETQYF
DNA: TGTGCCAGTAAGACTAGCGGGCAAGAGACCCAGTACTTC
D: TRBD2
J: TRBJ2-5
size: .
V: TRBV19

CDR3: CSAPSGRAALDTQYF
DNA: TGCAGTGCCCCGAGCGGGAGGGCCGCCTTGGATACGCAGTATTTT
D: TRBD2
J: TRBJ2-3
size: few
V: TRBV20-1

CDR3: CASSSGQGGQPQHF
DNA: TGTGCCAGCAGTTCTGGACAGGGGGGACAGCCCCAGCATTTT
D: TRBD1
J: TRBJ1-5
size: .
V: TRBV12-3/TRBV12-4

CDR3: CASSLALPGTQPQHF
DNA: TGTGCCAGCAGCTTAGCATTGCCAGGGACTCAGCCCCAGCATTTT
D: .
J: TRBJ1-5
size: .
V: TRBV7-8

CDR3: CASSLVGFGGRETYEQYF
DNA: TGTGCCAGCAGCTTGGTAGGATTTGGCGGGAGGGAGACCTACGAGCAGTACTTC
D: TRBD2
J: TRBJ2-7
size: .
V: TRBV5-5

CDR3: CASSHSGGEQYF
DNA: TGTGCCAGCAGCCATTCAGGGGGGGAGCAGTACTTC
D: .
J: TRBJ2-7
size: .
V: TRBV3-1